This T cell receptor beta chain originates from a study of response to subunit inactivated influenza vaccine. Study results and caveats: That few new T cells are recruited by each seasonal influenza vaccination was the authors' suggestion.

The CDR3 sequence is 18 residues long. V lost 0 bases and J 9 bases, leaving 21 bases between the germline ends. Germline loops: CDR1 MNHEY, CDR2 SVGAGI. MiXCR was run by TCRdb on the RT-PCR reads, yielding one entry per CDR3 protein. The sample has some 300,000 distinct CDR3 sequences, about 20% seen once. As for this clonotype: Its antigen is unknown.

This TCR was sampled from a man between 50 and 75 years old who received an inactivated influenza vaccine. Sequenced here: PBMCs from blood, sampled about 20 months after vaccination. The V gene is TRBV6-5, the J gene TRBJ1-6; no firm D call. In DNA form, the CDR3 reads TGTGCCAGCAGTTACTCGAGCCCCTCCACACAGAACGGTTCACCCCTCCACTTT. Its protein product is CASSYSSPSTQNGSPLHF.